Following are 27 T cell receptor beta chains from one sample sequenced in a study of T cell responses to AZD1222 COVID-19 vaccine. Sequencing was performed with immunoSEQ multiplex PCR; in TCRdb, only in-frame clones are kept and a portion is missing. This sample has around 160,000 clones; about 90% occur once, and the top ten carry 2.8%. The material was peripheral blood, obtained on day 0 of MenACWY control vaccination. The receptors were sampled from an adult in good health.

This clone was seen just once. This chain joins TRBV30 and TRBJ1-2; 8 bases fit TRBD1. This CDR3 is built from 12 residues. V was clipped by 5 bases and J by 7 bases; unmatched bases: 6. CDR1 GTSNPN and CDR2 SVGIG come from the germline V gene (reference sequence). CDR3 residues: CAWGQGVRGYTF. The CDR3, as DNA: TGTGCCTGGGGACAGGGAGTCCGTGGCTACACCTTC.

This chain connects TRBV18 to TRBJ1-1; 10 bases are shared with TRBD1. Germline CDR1 reads KGHSH; CDR2 reads LQKENI. The V segment lost 0 bases and the J segment 0 bases; nucleotides outside the gene matches: 4. CDR3 length equals 17 residues. DNA for the CDR3: TGTGCCAGCTCACCACCGAGGACAGGGGGTGTGAACACTGAAGCTTTCTTT. Amino acids: CASSPPRTGGVNTEAFF. Combining the CDR3 with reference TRBV18 and TRBJ1-1 gives the whole variable domain NAGVMQNPRHLVRRRGQEARLRCSPMKGHSHVYWYRQLPEEGLKFMVYLQKENIIDESGMPKERFSAEFPKEGPSILRIQQVVRGDSAAYFCASSPPRTGGVNTEAFFGQGTRLTVV.

The chain combines TRBV27 with TRBJ2-7; D call uncertain. The CDR3 covers 13 residues. CDR1 MNHEY and CDR2 SMNVEV come from the germline V gene (reference sequence). Deletions cut 4 bases from V and 7 bases from J, with 14 bases between. CDR3 sequence: CASSSRSLEEQYF. The CDR3 DNA sequence: TGTGCCAGCAGTTCGCGATCGCTGGAGGAGCAGTACTTC.

The genes are TRBV3-1 (or the pseudogene TRBV3-2) and TRBJ2-1, with 14 bases aligning to TRBD2. V dropped 5 bases and J dropped 10; count of bases not matched to a gene: 13. The V gene's germline CDR1 is LGHDT and CDR2 YNNKEL (reference sequence). This CDR3 is built from 17 residues. CDR3 nucleotides: TGTGCCAGCAGCAATGCCCCCGGGACTAGCGGGGGTTTAGAGCAGTTCTTC. Translation gives CASSNAPGTSGGLEQFF.

V gene TRBV11-2 combines with J gene TRBJ2-3; D call uncertain. CDR1 and CDR2 (germline): SGHAT, FQNNGV. The CDR3 is made up of 14 amino acids. V shed 5 bases and J shed 0 bases, with 9 bases lying between them. The CDR3 sequence: CASSPYQSTDTQYF. CDR3 DNA sequence: TGTGCCAGCAGCCCCTACCAGAGCACAGATACGCAGTATTTT.

This chain uses TRBV18 with TRBJ2-7; D may be TRBD2 (6 bases). The germline V gene has CDR1 KGHSH and CDR2 LQKENI. The CDR3 runs 14 residues. The ends were cut back, 2 bases at V and 1 base at J, with 9 bases in the middle. The CDR3 DNA reads TGTGCCAGCTCACCAGCAGGGAGGTCCTACGAGCAGTACTTC. Residues: CASSPAGRSYEQYF.

The chain joins TRBV18 to TRBJ1-4, with D possibly being TRBD1 (6 bases). Trimming cost V 3 bases and J 0 bases, with 11 bases left between them. This CDR3 comprises 16 residues. Germline assignment: CDR1 KGHSH and CDR2 LQKENI. CDR3 nucleotides: TGTGCCAGCTCACCCGGGACACTGGCAACTAATGAAAAACTGTTTTTT. The encoded protein is CASSPGTLATNEKLFF.

The chain links TRBV7-9 to TRBJ1-1; D remains unclear. Looked up from germline, CDR1 is SEHNR and CDR2 is FQNEAQ (reference sequence). The CDR3 runs to 15 residues. V was cut by 2 bases and J by 1 base, with 11 bases left in between. The CDR3 spells CASSLLAVPNTEAFF. The CDR3 DNA follows: TGTGCCAGCAGCTTATTAGCAGTGCCGAACACTGAAGCTTTCTTT.

Notes on this clone: Other DNA sequences of this sample code for an identical CDR3. The V call is TRBV7-9, the J call TRBJ1-1; D perhaps matches TRBD1 (6 bases). Trimming cost V 1 base and J 4 bases, with 7 bases left between them. The CDR3 contains 13 residues. Germline loops: CDR1 SEHNR, CDR2 FQNEAQ (reference sequence). The CDR3 DNA reads as TGTGCCAGCAGCTTAGAAGGGGGCACTGAAGCTTTCTTT. Amino acid sequence: CASSLEGGTEAFF.

The rearrangement links TRBV3-1 (or the pseudogene TRBV3-2) to TRBJ1-6, with TRBD1 identical over 11 bases. V lost 0 bases to trimming and J lost 9 bases; unmatched junction nucleotides: 4. Per the germline V gene, CDR1 is LGHDT and CDR2 is YNNKEL (reference sequence). This CDR3 has 16 amino acids. The CDR3 reads CASSQDRGTGGSPLHF. The CDR3 coding sequence is TGTGCCAGCAGCCAAGATCGAGGGACAGGGGGTTCACCCCTCCACTTT.

This chain uses TRBV6-5 with TRBJ1-6; tentative D call: TRBD1 (5 bases). This CDR3 contains 14 residues. V shed 6 bases and J shed 6 bases, with 12 bases lying between them. Germline V CDR1 and CDR2: MNHEY, SVGAGI. The CDR3: CASSSGGFNSPLHF. In DNA, the CDR3 is TGTGCCAGCAGCAGCGGGGGTTTTAATTCACCCCTCCACTTT.

This clone has just a few counts. The rearrangement uses TRBV2 and TRBJ1-5, with 10 bases matching TRBD1. In germline, CDR1 is SNHLY, CDR2 FYNNEI. Losses at the gene ends were 0 bases for V and 3 bases for J; bases not matched to a gene: 11. CDR3 length: 19 amino acids. The chain's CDR3 is CASSEALGTGASPNQPQHF. The CDR3 nucleotides read TGTGCCAGCAGTGAAGCGCTTGGGACAGGGGCCAGCCCCAATCAGCCCCAGCATTTT. The variable domain in full, completed from reference TRBV2 and TRBJ1-5, reads EPEVTQTPSHQVTQMGQEVILRCVPISNHLYFYWYRQILGQKVEFLVSFYNNEISEKSEIFDDQFSVERPDGSNFTLKIRSTKLEDSAMYFCASSEALGTGASPNQPQHFGDGTRLSIL.

V gene TRBV9 combines with J gene TRBJ2-3, with D possibly matching TRBD2 (5 bases). V lost 2 bases and J lost 2, with 12 bases in between. Germline assignment: CDR1 SGDLS and CDR2 YYNGEE. The CDR3 length is 15 residues. CDR3 protein: CASSVVPGLTDTQYF. The CDR3 DNA is TGTGCCAGCAGCGTCGTCCCCGGACTCACAGATACGCAGTATTTT. Based on the CDR3 plus reference TRBV9 and TRBJ2-3, the full variable domain is DSGVTQTPKHLITATGQRVTLRCSPRSGDLSVYWYQQSLDQGLQFLIQYYNGEERAKGNILERFSAQQFPDLHSELNLSSLELGDSALYFCASSVVPGLTDTQYFGPGTRLTVL.

The chain carries TRBV2 and TRBJ2-7; D might be TRBD1 or TRBD2, each matching 5 bases. The CDR3 length is 12 residues. The V and J ends lost 5 bases and 5 bases respectively, with 10 bases between them. The germline CDR1 and CDR2 sequences are SNHLY and FYNNEI. The CDR3 bases are TGTGCCAGCAGTCGATTGGGGGACGAGCAGTACTTC. It is translated as CASSRLGDEQYF.

V usage is TRBV5-1 and J usage is TRBJ1-1; 8 bases align to TRBD1. Germline V gene data show CDR1 as SGHRS and CDR2 as YFSETQ. This CDR3 spans 15 amino acids. V lost 3 bases, J lost 6 bases, and 10 bases stayed unmatched. The CDR3 DNA reads as TGCGCCAGCAGCTCTGCCCTCGGACAGGGAGCTGAAGCTTTCTTT. Protein: CASSSALGQGAEAFF. The whole variable domain, filled in from reference TRBV5-1 and TRBJ1-1, reads KAGVTQTPRYLIKTRGQQVTLSCSPISGHRSVSWYQQTPGQGLQFLFEYFSETQRNKGNFPGRFSGRQFSNSRSEMNVSTLELGDSALYLCASSSALGQGAEAFFGQGTRLTVV.

This chain connects TRBV7-3 to TRBJ2-1, with D perhaps matching TRBD1 (5 bases). V gave up 2 bases and J gave up 4 bases, with 6 bases separating them. Germline V gene data show CDR1 as SGHTA and CDR2 as FQGTGA. The CDR3 has 13 amino acids. The CDR3 loop reads CASSLDRYNEQFF. The CDR3 region has the DNA TGTGCCAGCAGCTTAGACAGATACAATGAGCAGTTCTTC.

This chain joins TRBV10-3 and TRBJ1-2; D gene ambiguous. Germline V gene sequence: CDR1 ENHRY, CDR2 SYGVKD. V was trimmed by 3 bases and J by 5 bases, leaving 13 bases between them. The CDR3 covers 14 residues. CDR3 sequence: CAISDTVRDYGYTF. CDR3 nucleotides: TGTGCCATCAGTGACACGGTACGAGATTATGGCTACACCTTC.

The rearrangement links TRBV28 to TRBJ1-1, with 9 bases identical to TRBD1. With 7 bases clipped from V and 6 bases from J, the junction kept 12 bases outside the gene matches. In germline, CDR1 is MDHEN, CDR2 SYDVKM. There are 15 residues in the CDR3. The CDR3 DNA reads TGTGCCAGCATTCTACAGGGGGCGGGGAGCGCTGAAGCTTTCTTT. It translates to CASILQGAGSAEAFF.

As for this clone: A read error may produce the germline difference seen at one junction end. The identical CDR3 is also encoded by other nucleotide sequences in the sample. J is TRBJ1-2 and V is TRBV6-5, with a possible D match to TRBD1 (5 bases). This CDR3 comprises 14 residues. Germline V gene lookup returns CDR1 MNHEY and CDR2 SVGAGI. CDR3 sequence: CASSYSQGNYGYTF. CDR3 sequence (DNA): TGTGCCAGCAGTTACTCGCAGGGAAACTACGGCTACACCTTC.

V usage is TRBV21-1 and J usage is TRBJ2-6. TRBV21-1 has pseudogene status. The CDR3 is made up of 18 amino acids. DNA for the CDR3: TGTGCCGGAAACCGGGACCCAAACCAAGCCCCTGGGGCCAACGTCCTGACTTTC. This gives the protein CAGNRDPNQAPGANVLTF.

The chain's CDR3 is CATSRPHGTEAFF. The CDR3 nucleotides read TGTGCCACCAGCAGGCCGCACGGCACTGAAGCTTTCTTT. The V gene is TRBV15, the J gene TRBJ1-1; D is unresolved. The CDR3 runs 13 residues. Germline values: CDR1 LNHNV, CDR2 YYDKDF (reference sequence). V lost 3 bases and J lost 4, with 9 bases in between.

The DNA for the CDR3 is TGCGCCAGCAGCCCCCTGGATGTCCGCGAGCAGTACTTC. It codes for CASSPLDVREQYF. V and J are TRBV4-1 and TRBJ2-7; unclear D gene. V was clipped by 4 bases and J by 6 bases, with 13 bases between them. The CDR3 loop spans 13 amino acids. CDR1 MGHRA and CDR2 YSYEKL come from the germline V gene.

This clone was picked up one time. The chain employs TRBV5-1 and TRBJ1-1; D uncertain. Per the germline V gene, CDR1 is SGHRS and CDR2 is YFSETQ. Deletions cut 1 base from V and 3 bases from J, with 10 bases between. The CDR3 spans 14 residues. The chain's CDR3 is CASSLNAWDTEAFF. CDR3 bases: TGCGCCAGCAGCTTGAACGCCTGGGACACTGAAGCTTTCTTT.

The chain has TRBV3-1 (or the pseudogene TRBV3-2) and TRBJ2-5; perhaps TRBD2 as D (5 bases). This CDR3 has 12 residues. The germline CDR1 and CDR2 sequences are LGHDT and YNNKEL (reference sequence). Between the trimmed V and J ends, which lost 2 bases and 9 bases, there was a span of 10 bases. Here the CDR3 DNA reads TGTGCCAGCAGCCAAAAGAGGCGGGCCCAGTACTTC. Its protein product is CASSQKRRAQYF.

V usage is TRBV7-9 and J usage is TRBJ2-7, with 7 bases lining up with TRBD2. This CDR3 has 13 residues. V lost 1 base, J lost 6 bases, and 3 bases stayed unmatched. The germline CDR1 and CDR2 sequences are SEHNR and FQNEAQ (reference sequence). The CDR3 coding sequence is TGTGCCAGCAGCTTAGTTCCGGGGGGCGAGCAGTACTTC. This encodes CASSLVPGGEQYF. The complete variable domain, with remaining parts taken from reference TRBV7-9 and TRBJ2-7, reads DTGVSQNPRHKITKRGQNVTFRCDPISEHNRLYWYRQTLGQGPEFLTYFQNEAQLEKSRLLSDRFSAERPKGSFSTLEIQRTEQGDSAMYLCASSLVPGGEQYFGPGTRLTVT.

The V gene is TRBV6-5, the J gene TRBJ1-2, with D unresolved. Germline CDR1 and CDR2: MNHEY and SVGAGI. The length of the CDR3 is 11 residues. V was cut by 8 bases and J by 3 bases, with 7 bases left in between. The CDR3, as DNA: TGTGCCAGCCGACCCGACTATGGCTACACCTTC. It translates to CASRPDYGYTF.

This clone came up once. The V gene is TRBV10-3, the J gene TRBJ2-3, with 11 bases identical to TRBD2. Trimming removed 5 bases from V and 3 bases from J; junction bases left unmatched: 13. Germline V lookup: CDR1 ENHRY, CDR2 SYGVKD. CDR3 size: 18 residues. The CDR3 is CAISKSTGLAGGTDTQYF. CDR3 in DNA: TGTGCCATCAGTAAAAGTACCGGCCTAGCGGGAGGTACAGATACGCAGTATTTT.